Listed below are T cell receptor beta chains from one sample, sequenced in a study of OX40 agonist ivuxolimab in advanced cancers. The table came from immunoSEQ multiplex PCR; TCRdb's copy has only in-frame clones and leaves some out. The table lists approximately 39,000 clones, around nine tenths of them singletons. The sample here was CD4+ or CD8+ T cells sorted from blood, taken in a trial of the OX40 agonist ivuxolimab. The source of these receptors is an adult with an advanced solid tumor such as melanoma, head and neck, liver or kidney cancer. Each CDR3 is given with its conserved first and last residue. A D gene is named only where the DNA matches it firmly. Only some rows state a clone size, as once, few, many or a class for expanded clones.

abundance	v_gene	j_gene	d_gene	CDR3aa	CDR3nt
NA	TRBV5-8	TRBJ2-5	TRBD1	CASSSGQGRQQETQYF	TGTGCCAGCAGCTCGGGACAGGGGCGTCAGCAAGAGACCCAGTACTTC
NA	TRBV28	TRBJ2-5	TRBD1	CASSWGQGGWETQYF	TGTGCCAGCAGTTGGGGGCAAGGGGGCTGGGAGACCCAGTACTTC
once	TRBV7-6	TRBJ2-7	TRBD1	CASSPTGGYEQYF	TGTGCCAGCAGCCCGACAGGGGGCTACGAGCAGTACTTC
NA	TRBV7-8	TRBJ2-1	NA	CASSPAAGPYNEQFF	TGTGCCAGCAGCCCCGCGGCGGGCCCCTACAATGAGCAGTTCTTC
NA	TRBV7-3	TRBJ2-3	NA	CASSLVGAGDTQYF	TGTGCCAGCAGCTTAGTTGGGGCGGGTGATACGCAGTATTTT
NA	TRBV6-1	TRBJ2-1	NA	CASSVVKEQFF	TGTGCCAGCAGTGTAGTGAAGGAGCAGTTCTTC
NA	TRBV6-6	TRBJ2-7	TRBD2	CASSYGTSGPYEQYF	TGTGCCAGCAGTTACGGGACTAGCGGCCCCTACGAGCAGTACTTC
NA	TRBV5-1	TRBJ2-3	TRBD2	CASSLWGGTDTQYF	TGCGCCAGCAGCTTGTGGGGGGGTACAGATACGCAGTATTTT
few	TRBV5-1	TRBJ1-2	NA	CASSRSGGYTF	TGCGCCAGCAGCCGGAGTGGGGGCTACACCTTC
NA	TRBV6-1	TRBJ1-1	NA	CASSEALGYAVSTEAFF	TGTGCCAGCAGTGAAGCGCTGGGGTACGCGGTAAGCACTGAAGCTTTCTTT
NA	TRBV27	TRBJ2-1	NA	CASSLWLSDYNEQFF	TGTGCCAGCAGTTTGTGGCTTTCTGACTACAATGAGCAGTTCTTC
NA	TRBV12-5	TRBJ1-5	NA	CASGLGEQGSNQPQHF	TGTGCTAGTGGTTTGGGGGAACAGGGCAGCAATCAGCCCCAGCATTTT
NA	TRBV5-4	TRBJ2-2	NA	CATVSGGELFF	TGTGCCACCGTTAGCGGCGGGGAGCTGTTTTTT
NA	TRBV9	TRBJ2-6	NA	CASSVATGANVLTF	TGTGCCAGCAGCGTAGCTACGGGGGCCAACGTCCTGACTTTC
NA	TRBV28	TRBJ1-1	NA	CASSFPDEAFF	TGTGCCAGCAGTTTTCCCGATGAAGCTTTCTTT
NA	TRBV19	TRBJ2-3	TRBD2	CASSIRLTSGLTGTTGKGTDTQYF	TGTGCCAGTAGTATACGTCTTACTAGCGGGCTTACCGGGACTACAGGGAAGGGCACAGATACGCAGTATTTT
NA	TRBV14	TRBJ1-2	NA	CASSQVGGGYTF	TGTGCCAGCAGCCAAGTGGGAGGTGGCTACACCTTC
once	TRBV18	TRBJ1-1	NA	CASSPQENTEAFF	TGTGCCAGCTCACCACAGGAGAACACTGAAGCTTTCTTT
NA	TRBV2	TRBJ1-2	NA	CASSGQNYGYTF	TGTGCCAGCAGTGGGCAGAACTATGGCTACACCTTC
once	TRBV14	TRBJ2-7	NA	CASSQSLTPYEQYF	TGTGCCAGCAGCCAAAGCCTCACCCCCTACGAGCAGTACTTC
NA	TRBV7-3	TRBJ2-1	NA	CASSLIGEAEQFF	TGTGCCAGCAGCTTAATAGGAGAAGCTGAGCAGTTCTTC
NA	TRBV27	TRBJ1-6	TRBD1	CASGDRITYNSPLHF	TGTGCCAGCGGGGACAGAATTACCTATAATTCACCCCTCCACTTT
NA	TRBV7-9	TRBJ2-1	NA	CASSRGRVQYNEQFF	TGTGCCAGCAGCCGGGGGCGGGTACAATACAATGAGCAGTTCTTC
NA	TRBV7-2	TRBJ2-7	NA	CASSPPGYEQYF	TGTGCCAGCAGCCCTCCGGGCTACGAGCAGTACTTC
NA	TRBV6-5	TRBJ2-7	TRBD1	CASSYGQGAGEQYF	TGTGCCAGCAGTTACGGGCAGGGGGCAGGGGAGCAGTACTTC
NA	TRBV19	TRBJ1-5	NA	CASKQGHQPQHF	TGTGCCAGTAAACAGGGCCATCAGCCCCAGCATTTT
NA	TRBV5-1	TRBJ2-2	TRBD2	CASSRPAAGSGELFF	TGCGCCAGCAGCAGACCCGCAGCGGGATCCGGGGAGCTGTTTTTT
NA	TRBV7-9	TRBJ2-7	NA	CASSGGAVSYEQYF	TGTGCCAGCAGCGGAGGGGCAGTCTCCTACGAGCAGTACTTC
NA	TRBV4-3	TRBJ2-7	TRBD2	CASSQEPPGVAGVHEQYF	TGCGCCAGCAGCCAAGAACCGCCTGGGGTAGCGGGAGTACACGAGCAGTACTTC
NA	TRBV6-5	TRBJ2-7	NA	CASTSGGGTGEQYF	TGTGCCAGCACTTCCGGTGGGGGTACGGGGGAGCAGTACTTC
NA	TRBV9	TRBJ2-1	NA	CASSVAALTYNEQFF	TGTGCCAGCAGCGTAGCAGCGCTTACCTACAATGAGCAGTTCTTC
once	TRBV23-1	TRBJ2-5	NA	CASSQSGPARSGETQYF	TGCGCCAGCAGTCAATCTGGGCCAGCGAGAAGCGGAGAGACCCAGTACTTC
NA	TRBV6-6	TRBJ1-1	NA	CASSYLGPENTEAFF	TGTGCCAGCAGTTACTTAGGTCCAGAGAATACTGAAGCTTTCTTT
NA	TRBV4-1	TRBJ2-1	NA	CASSQDSSRLIPLNEQFF	TGCGCCAGCAGCCAAGATTCGTCTCGGTTAATTCCCTTAAATGAGCAGTTCTTC
NA	TRBV11-2	TRBJ2-7	TRBD1	CASSLGTGGPLAYEQYF	TGTGCCAGCAGCTTAGGGACAGGGGGCCCCCTGGCCTACGAGCAGTACTTC
NA	TRBV7-2	TRBJ2-7	TRBD2	CASSLALAGGSYEQYF	TGTGCCAGCAGCTTAGCCCTAGCGGGAGGTTCCTACGAGCAGTACTTC
NA	TRBV7-6	TRBJ2-2	TRBD2	CASSWLAGASGELFF	TGTGCCAGCAGCTGGTTAGCGGGAGCTTCCGGGGAGCTGTTTTTT
NA	TRBV2	TRBJ1-1	TRBD1	CASSEAQGVNTEAFF	TGTGCCAGCAGTGAAGCGCAGGGGGTGAACACTGAAGCTTTCTTT
NA	TRBV6-1	TRBJ2-3	NA	CASSEKSGASDTQYF	TGTGCCAGCAGTGAAAAGTCGGGAGCTTCAGATACGCAGTATTTT
NA	TRBV5-1	TRBJ2-7	TRBD1	CASSLGTGYLEQYF	TGCGCCAGCAGCTTGGGGACAGGGTATCTCGAGCAGTACTTC
medium-sized	TRBV28	TRBJ1-2	TRBD1	CASSSVDRDCF	TGTGCCAGCAGTTCCGTGGACAGGGATTGCTTC
NA	TRBV5-8	TRBJ1-5	TRBD1	CASSSGTADNQPQHF	TGTGCCAGCAGCTCGGGGACAGCCGACAATCAGCCCCAGCATTTT
NA	TRBV5-4	TRBJ2-6	NA	CASSLEFGAGANVLTF	TGTGCCAGCAGCCTCGAGTTCGGGGCTGGGGCCAACGTCCTGACTTTC
NA	TRBV4-1	TRBJ2-3	NA	CASSWGVSTDTQYF	TGCGCCAGCAGCTGGGGAGTTAGCACAGATACGCAGTATTTT
NA	TRBV7-9	TRBJ1-3	NA	CASSFSDFSGNTIYF	TGTGCCAGCAGCTTTTCCGACTTCTCTGGAAACACCATATATTTT
large	TRBV29-1	TRBJ1-2	NA	CSAGGSFYGYTF	TGCAGCGCTGGGGGGTCCTTCTATGGCTACACCTTC
NA	TRBV27	TRBJ1-2	NA	CASSLNGGSGYTF	TGTGCCAGCAGTTTAAATGGGGGTTCCGGCTACACCTTC
NA	TRBV29-1	TRBJ2-3	TRBD2	CSASGSTSRPLPDTQYF	TGCAGCGCATCGGGGTCGACTAGCAGGCCCCTGCCAGATACGCAGTATTTT
NA	TRBV7-8	TRBJ1-1	NA	CASSLDRGTEAFF	TGTGCCAGCAGCTTAGACAGAGGCACTGAAGCTTTCTTT
NA	TRBV7-9	TRBJ2-3	TRBD1	CASSYQPGQGTDTQYF	TGTGCCAGCAGCTACCAACCGGGACAGGGGACAGATACGCAGTATTTT
NA	TRBV15	TRBJ2-7	TRBD2	CATSTGGSYEQYF	TGTGCCACCAGCACGGGAGGGAGTTACGAGCAGTACTTC
once	TRBV7-8	TRBJ2-7	NA	CASSGGDGSSYEQYF	TGTGCCAGCAGCGGAGGTGACGGGTCATCCTACGAGCAGTACTTC
once	TRBV4-2	TRBJ1-2	NA	CASSQDPGVDYGYTF	TGTGCCAGCAGCCAAGACCCAGGAGTCGACTATGGCTACACCTTC